A single sample is the source of the 25 T cell receptor beta chains below, sequenced in a study of OX40 agonist ivuxolimab in advanced cancers. Method: immunoSEQ multiplex PCR; TCRdb's copy keeps in-frame clones and lacks some. The sample consists of 60,000 or so clones, around 92% of them appearing once. Sequenced here: CD4+ or CD8+ T cells sorted from blood, sampled in a trial of the OX40 agonist ivuxolimab. The receptors here all came from an adult with an advanced solid tumor such as melanoma, head and neck, liver or kidney cancer.

This clone was recorded only once. The rearrangement links TRBV2 to TRBJ2-5; D gene uncertain. CDR1 and CDR2 (germline): SNHLY, FYNNEI. V was shortened by 1 base and J by 5 bases, with 2 bases between the two germline ends. The CDR3 has 11 residues. CDR3 DNA sequence: TGTGCCAGCAGTGAAGTGGAGACCCAGTACTTC. Translated, it gives CASSEVETQYF.

V is TRBV15 and J is TRBJ2-3; D possibly uses TRBD1 or TRBD2 (5 bases each). Germline V gene sequence: CDR1 LNHNV, CDR2 YYDKDF (reference sequence). V gave up 1 base and J gave up 5 bases, with 19 bases separating them. This CDR3 contains 17 residues. The CDR3 DNA follows: TGTGCCACCAGCAGAGCCCCGGGACCAGAGGGTGAAGATACGCAGTATTTT. Amino acids: CATSRAPGPEGEDTQYF.

A single count supports this clone. CDR3 sequence: CASSVSRVPNYNSPLHF. CDR3 DNA: TGTGCCAGCAGCGTCTCGAGGGTTCCTAACTATAATTCACCCCTCCACTTT. The rearrangement links TRBV9 to TRBJ1-6; D is uncertain. The V gene lost 2 bases and the J gene lost 3 bases, with 15 bases spanning the gap. This CDR3 comprises 17 residues. Germline V gene sequence: CDR1 SGDLS, CDR2 YYNGEE.

The genes are TRBV4-3 and TRBJ2-7; D possibly corresponds to TRBD2 (6 bases). CDR3 size: 15 residues. CDR1 and CDR2 (germline): LGHNA, YSLEER. The germline V and J ends were trimmed by 4 bases and 3 bases, with 16 bases remaining between them. The CDR3 here is CASSPGVFINYEQYF. As DNA, the CDR3 is TGCGCCAGCAGCCCGGGGGTCTTTATCAACTACGAGCAGTACTTC.

The chain recombines TRBV30 with TRBJ2-5, with 8 bases lining up with TRBD1. The ends lost 1 base at V and 4 bases at J; junction bases unmatched: 5. CDR1 and CDR2 (germline): GTSNPN, SVGIG (reference sequence). The CDR3 extends over 14 amino acids. DNA of the CDR3: TGTGCCTGGAGTGGTGGACAGGGTTTAGAGACCCAGTACTTC. Encoded protein: CAWSGGQGLETQYF.

The chain uses TRBV28 and TRBJ2-7; D unresolved. CDR1 and CDR2 from the germline V gene are MDHEN and SYDVKM. V was cut by 5 bases and J by 4 bases, with 18 bases left in between. This CDR3 contains 15 residues. The chain's CDR3 is CASSPQSDRVYEQYV. CDR3 nucleotides: TGTGCCAGCAGTCCACAGTCCGATCGGGTGTACGAGCAGTACGTC.

The V call is TRBV2, the J call TRBJ2-1; no clear D gene. The CDR3 is 15 amino acids. Trimming stripped 3 bases from V and 10 bases from J, with 19 bases between. CDR1 is SNHLY and CDR2 is FYNNEI in the germline V gene. The DNA for the CDR3 is TGTGCCAGCAGTGAGTTGGACGAGGCCGATACGGAGCAGTTCTTC. Amino acids: CASSELDEADTEQFF.

This clone was seen at least ten times. V and J are TRBV12-5 and TRBJ1-5; a possible D gene is TRBD1 (6 bases). CDR1 is LGHNT, CDR2 FRNRAP, per germline. V was shortened by 6 bases and J by 5 bases, with 17 bases between the two germline ends. CDR3 length: 15 amino acids. CDR3 amino acids: CASGQTGPGDQPQHF. The CDR3, as DNA: TGTGCTAGTGGACAAACGGGTCCAGGGGATCAGCCCCAGCATTTT.

The J gene is TRBJ1-1, the V gene TRBV30, with D perhaps matching TRBD1 (5 bases). The CDR3 is made up of 11 amino acids. Germline V gene data show CDR1 as GTSNPN and CDR2 as SVGIG (reference sequence). With 5 bases removed from V and 4 bases from J, the gap between germline ends came to 8 bases. DNA of the CDR3: TGTGCCTGGCAGGGACCCACTGAAGCTTTCTTT. It specifies CAWQGPTEAFF.

This chain uses TRBV29-1 with TRBJ2-1; D not resolved. The CDR3 contains 13 residues. Germline V gives CDR1 SQVTM, CDR2 ANQGSEA. Trimming took off 3 bases at V and 5 bases at J, with 11 bases between the two ends. In DNA, the CDR3 is TGCAGCGTTGAGGGCCCGAGAAACAATGAGCAGTTCTTC. Translation: CSVEGPRNNEQFF.

The chain carries TRBV28 and TRBJ2-3; a weak D match, TRBD1 (5 bases). The CDR3 totals 15 residues. Germline-derived CDR1 and CDR2 are MDHEN and SYDVKM. With 3 bases removed from V and 0 bases from J, the gap between germline ends came to 10 bases. CDR3 coding DNA: TGTGCCAGCAGTTTTTGGGGCGCTAGCACAGATACGCAGTATTTT. Translation: CASSFWGASTDTQYF. The entire variable domain, with the rest obtained from reference TRBV28 and TRBJ2-3, is as follows: DVKVTQSSRYLVKRTGEKVFLECVQDMDHENMFWYRQDPGLGLRLIYFSYDVKMKEKGDIPEGYSVSREKKERFSLILESASTNQTSMYLCASSFWGASTDTQYFGPGTRLTVL.

J is TRBJ1-2 and V is TRBV15; D is uncertain. Looked up from germline, CDR1 is LNHNV and CDR2 is YYDKDF (reference sequence). The CDR3 is made up of 12 amino acids. V was cut by 1 base and J by 8 bases, with 8 bases left in between. CDR3 amino acids: CATSRATTGYTF. The CDR3 nucleotides are TGTGCCACCAGCAGAGCGACGACGGGCTACACCTTC.

The V call is TRBV5-4, the J call TRBJ1-1, with D tentatively TRBD1 (5 bases). Trimming pared 2 bases from V and 10 bases from J, leaving 15 bases between. Germline CDR1 SGHNT, CDR2 YYREEE (reference sequence). The CDR3 is made up of 13 amino acids. The CDR3 coding sequence is TGTGCCAGCAGCTTAGGGGACCTACAGATAGCTTTCTTT. Translated: CASSLGDLQIAFF. The entire variable domain, with the rest obtained from reference TRBV5-4 and TRBJ1-1, is as follows: ETGVTQSPTHLIKTRGQQVTLRCSSQSGHNTVSWYQQALGQGPQFIFQYYREEENGRGNFPPRFSGLQFPNYSSELNVNALELDDSALYLCASSLGDLQIAFFGQGTRLTVV.

This chain joins TRBV9 and TRBJ2-1, with a weak D call TRBD2 (6 bases). This CDR3 has 15 residues. Germline V gene sequence: CDR1 SGDLS, CDR2 YYNGEE. The V gene lost 5 bases and the J gene lost 0 bases, with 12 bases spanning the gap. CDR3 sequence (DNA): TGTGCCAGCAGTAGCACGGGACTCTCCTACAATGAGCAGTTCTTC. Residues: CASSSTGLSYNEQFF.

This chain joins TRBV18 and TRBJ2-1; no definite D call. This CDR3 has 14 amino acids. Germline values: CDR1 KGHSH, CDR2 LQKENI. Trimming left V 6 bases short and J 6 bases short, with 15 bases between. The CDR3 here is CASSVSGPGNEQFF. The CDR3 DNA reads TGTGCCAGCTCGGTCTCGGGCCCCGGCAATGAGCAGTTCTTC.

The gene calls are TRBV6-1 and TRBJ1-5; TRBD1 matches 12 bases. The germline CDR1 and CDR2 sequences are MNHNS and SASEGT. The CDR3 loop spans 14 amino acids. The J segment lost 6 bases and the V segment lost 6 bases, leaving 3 bases of the junction unmatched. The chain's CDR3 is CASRGQGASQPQHF. The DNA of the CDR3 is TGTGCCAGCAGGGGACAGGGGGCAAGTCAGCCCCAGCATTTT.

V is TRBV28 and J is TRBJ2-3; D is undetermined. The length of the CDR3 is 13 residues. Trimming stripped 5 bases from V and 5 bases from J, with 11 bases between. The germline V gene encodes CDR1 MDHEN and CDR2 SYDVKM. The CDR3 loop reads CASSVGPGDTQYF. CDR3 nucleotides: TGTGCCAGCAGTGTCGGGCCTGGAGATACGCAGTATTTT.

This chain links TRBV28 with TRBJ1-5; no clear D. Germline values: CDR1 MDHEN, CDR2 SYDVKM. Trimming left V 2 bases short and J 7 bases short, with 12 bases between. The CDR3 consists of 14 residues. CDR3 residues: CASSLVAGLQPQHF. CDR3 DNA: TGTGCCAGCAGTTTAGTGGCTGGATTACAGCCCCAGCATTTT. Full variable domain (missing parts from reference TRBV28 and TRBJ1-5): DVKVTQSSRYLVKRTGEKVFLECVQDMDHENMFWYRQDPGLGLRLIYFSYDVKMKEKGDIPEGYSVSREKKERFSLILESASTNQTSMYLCASSLVAGLQPQHFGDGTRLSIL.

This clone occurred once. The genes are TRBV19 and TRBJ2-1; TRBD2 might be the D (5 bases). Trimming left V 3 bases short and J 4 bases short, with 13 bases between. Germline CDR1 and CDR2: LNHDA and SQIVND (reference sequence). The CDR3 totals 15 residues. The CDR3 region is CASSIYLEGYNEQFF. CDR3 nucleotide sequence: TGTGCCAGTAGTATTTACCTCGAGGGATACAATGAGCAGTTCTTC.

V gene TRBV19 combines with J gene TRBJ1-5; perhaps TRBD1 as D (5 bases). CDR3 size: 14 residues. V gave up 3 bases and J gave up 6 bases, with 12 bases separating them. The germline V gene encodes CDR1 LNHDA and CDR2 SQIVND (reference sequence). For the CDR3, the DNA is TGTGCCAGTAGTATGATCCAGGGAGGTCAGCCCCAGCATTTT. The encoded protein is CASSMIQGGQPQHF.

V gene TRBV30 combines with J gene TRBJ2-4, with D perhaps being TRBD1 or TRBD2 (5 bases each). The CDR3 spans 15 residues. Germline lookup yields CDR1 GTSNPN and CDR2 SVGIG (reference sequence). Trimming cost V 1 base and J 6 bases, with 16 bases left between them. CDR3 sequence (DNA): TGTGCCTGGAGTGCGGGGCGAGCCGGTCTAAACATTCAGTACTTC. Encoded protein: CAWSAGRAGLNIQYF.

V usage is TRBV27 and J usage is TRBJ2-1, with D uncertain. Per the germline V gene, CDR1 is MNHEY and CDR2 is SMNVEV (reference sequence). V shed 2 bases and J shed 4 bases, with 12 bases lying between them. The CDR3 totals 15 residues. The CDR3 sequence: CASSLHDIRYNEQFF. In DNA form, the CDR3 reads TGTGCCAGCAGTTTACATGACATTCGGTACAATGAGCAGTTCTTC.

V and J are TRBV6-4 and TRBJ2-7, with D tentatively TRBD1 (5 bases). Trimming removed 6 bases from V and 3 bases from J, with 12 bases in between. There are 13 residues in the CDR3. Germline-derived CDR1 and CDR2 are MRHNA and SNTAGT. The CDR3 sequence is CASRKWGSYEQYF. Written as DNA, the CDR3 is TGTGCCAGCAGGAAGTGGGGCAGCTACGAGCAGTACTTC.

The chain couples TRBV28 to TRBJ2-3; 13 nucleotides align to TRBD2. V lost 5 bases, J lost 5 bases, and 7 bases stayed unmatched. Germline CDR1 reads MDHEN; CDR2 reads SYDVKM. The CDR3 consists of 16 residues. The CDR3 bases are TGTGCCAGCAGTGCGGGACTAGCGGGGTTTGAAGATACGCAGTATTTT. Its translation: CASSAGLAGFEDTQYF.

The V and J genes are TRBV6-5 and TRBJ2-1; 8 nucleotides line up with TRBD2. Germline CDR1 and CDR2: MNHEY and SVGAGI. The CDR3 length is 16 residues. V was clipped by 2 bases and J by 6 bases; unmatched bases: 9. This chain's CDR3 is CASSYLRTGGSNEQFF. The CDR3 coding sequence is TGTGCCAGCAGTTACCTGCGGACGGGAGGGTCCAATGAGCAGTTCTTC.